The 20 T cell receptor beta chains in this list originate from one sample, sequenced in a study of shared clonotypes between healthy human individuals. The protocol was immunoSEQ multiplex PCR, while the TCRdb copy is restricted to in-frame clones and leaves out a portion. The table records roughly 2,300,000 clones, roughly 90% of them present only once. Sequencing used naive CD4+ T cells from PBMCs. Stated subset: CD45RA+ positively selected. The origin of the receptors is a man aged 18 to 29 in good health. Some clones in this sample may be carry-over from other donors' samples.

The chain is built from TRBV29-1 and TRBJ1-3, with D tentatively TRBD1 (5 bases). V was cut by 2 bases and J by 0 bases, with 17 bases left in between. The CDR3 extends over 17 amino acids. Germline V gene data show CDR1 as SQVTM and CDR2 as ANQGSEA. The CDR3 here is CSVELLVPGRSGNTIYF. The DNA of the CDR3 is TGCAGCGTTGAACTTCTTGTGCCGGGACGCTCTGGAAACACCATATATTTT.

This sequence joins TRBV19 and TRBJ1-1, with 7 bases identical to TRBD1. The CDR3 has 15 amino acids. The germline gives CDR1 LNHDA, CDR2 SQIVND (reference sequence). Trimming took 5 bases from V and 1 from J; bases not matched to a gene: 7. In DNA form, the CDR3 reads TGTGCCAGTAGTCCCCGGGACAGCAAGAACACTGAAGCTTTCTTT. It yields the protein CASSPRDSKNTEAFF.

The rearrangement joins TRBV28 to TRBJ2-7; D could derive from TRBD1 or TRBD2 (5 bases each). V gave up 8 bases and J gave up 3 bases, with 14 bases separating them. CDR1 is MDHEN, CDR2 SYDVKM, per germline. The CDR3 extends over 13 amino acids. The CDR3 DNA sequence: TGTGCCAGCGTCCGGGACGGCAACTACGAGCAGTACTTC. Amino acid sequence: CASVRDGNYEQYF.

The V call is TRBV5-4, the J call TRBJ1-4; perhaps TRBD1 as D (5 bases). The CDR3 contains 15 residues. Trimming stripped 4 bases from V and 8 bases from J, with 18 bases between. The V gene's germline CDR1 is SGHNT and CDR2 YYREEE (reference sequence). The CDR3, as DNA: TGTGCCAGCAGCCGGGGGAAGGAATCAGGAGAAAAACTGTTTTTT. It specifies CASSRGKESGEKLFF. Filled out from reference TRBV5-4 and TRBJ1-4, the complete variable domain reads ETGVTQSPTHLIKTRGQQVTLRCSSQSGHNTVSWYQQALGQGPQFIFQYYREEENGRGNFPPRFSGLQFPNYSSELNVNALELDDSALYLCASSRGKESGEKLFFGSGTQLSVL.

This clone has just one count. DNA of the CDR3: TGTGCCAGCAGCTTAGGCGCGGAAATATACAATGAGCAGTTCTTC. It is translated as CASSLGAEIYNEQFF. The J gene is TRBJ2-1, the V gene TRBV7-2; D call uncertain. This CDR3 has 15 amino acids. Trimming took 1 base from V and 4 from J, leaving 11 bases between them. Germline V gene sequence: CDR1 SGHTA, CDR2 FQGNSA. The complete variable domain, with remaining parts taken from reference TRBV7-2 and TRBJ2-1, reads GAGVSQSPSNKVTEKGKDVELRCDPISGHTALYWYRQSLGQGLEFLIYFQGNSAPDKSGLPSDRFSAERTGGSVSTLTIQRTQQEDSAVYLCASSLGAEIYNEQFFGPGTRLTVL.

This clone was counted once. The V and J genes are TRBV28 and TRBJ2-7, with 11 bases that match TRBD2. V lost 6 bases and J lost 0; bases outside the gene matches: 7. This CDR3 region has 16 residues. CDR1 is MDHEN, CDR2 SYDVKM, per germline. CDR3 DNA: TGTGCCAGCAGGAAGCGACTAGCGGGATTCTCCTACGAGCAGTACTTC. This gives the protein CASRKRLAGFSYEQYF.

The chain combines TRBV27 with TRBJ2-6; D not certain. This CDR3 region has 15 residues. Per germline, CDR1 MNHEY and CDR2 SMNVEV (reference sequence). V was shortened by 6 bases and J by 0 bases, with 9 bases between the two germline ends. The CDR3 protein is CASRPPSSGANVLTF. The DNA of the CDR3 is TGTGCCAGCAGACCACCCAGCTCTGGGGCCAACGTCCTGACTTTC.

The chain couples TRBV11-2 to TRBJ2-7, with 9 bases identical to TRBD1. The CDR3 covers 15 residues. The ends lost 5 bases at V and 3 bases at J; junction bases unmatched: 8. Germline V lookup: CDR1 SGHAT, CDR2 FQNNGV. CDR3 protein: CASSNRPGQGYEQYF. CDR3 DNA: TGTGCCAGCAGCAACCGACCGGGACAGGGCTACGAGCAGTACTTC.

This chain links TRBV7-3 with TRBJ2-5; 9 bases line up with TRBD1. The ends lost 2 bases at V and 4 bases at J; junction bases unmatched: 8. The germline V gene encodes CDR1 SGHTA and CDR2 FQGTGA. The CDR3 loop spans 16 amino acids. The CDR3 coding sequence is TGTGCCAGCAGCTTAGCTAGGACAGGGGCGGGAGAGACCCAGTACTTC. This encodes CASSLARTGAGETQYF.

A word on this clone: Other nucleotide sequences in the sample specify the same CDR3. The chain employs TRBV5-1 and TRBJ1-5; D might be TRBD1 (6 bases). V was shortened by 0 bases and J by 7 bases, with 8 bases between the two germline ends. The germline V gene has CDR1 SGHRS and CDR2 YFSETQ. This CDR3 spans 13 amino acids. This CDR3 reads CASSLEGGQPQHF. The CDR3 DNA reads TGCGCCAGCAGCTTGGAGGGGGGCCAGCCCCAGCATTTT.

This chain joins TRBV6-6 and TRBJ1-1; D is ambiguous. The CDR3 loop spans 16 amino acids. V lost 2 bases, J lost 1 base, and 14 bases lay in between. Germline-derived CDR1 and CDR2 are MNHNY and SVGAGI (reference sequence). The CDR3 DNA is TGTGCCAGCAGTTACGCCCCCGGAGGAGGGAACACTGAAGCTTTCTTT. Its translation: CASSYAPGGGNTEAFF.

There are a few counts of this clone. The chain joins TRBV18 to TRBJ2-2; D possibly corresponds to TRBD1 (5 bases). Trimming shortened V by 3 bases and J by 3 bases, and 11 bases separated the two germline ends. The CDR3 is 15 residues long. Looked up from germline, CDR1 is KGHSH and CDR2 is LQKENI. The DNA of the CDR3 is TGTGCCAGCTCACCCTCCGTACAGGACACCGGGGAGCTGTTTTTT. It specifies CASSPSVQDTGELFF.

This chain connects TRBV5-1 to TRBJ2-1; 7 bases map to TRBD2. The J segment lost 9 bases and the V segment lost 0 bases, leaving 9 bases of the junction unmatched. Germline V lookup: CDR1 SGHRS, CDR2 YFSETQ. The CDR3 consists of 15 residues. The CDR3 DNA follows: TGCGCCAGCAGCTTGGGAGGGAGGGCCGGGGGTGAGCAGTTCTTC. Its translation: CASSLGGRAGGEQFF.

The chain is built from TRBV6-6 and TRBJ1-3; TRBD1 is a possible D gene (5 bases). V was cut by 1 base and J by 0 bases, with 10 bases left in between. The CDR3 has 16 residues. CDR1 and CDR2 from the germline V gene are MNHNY and SVGAGI (reference sequence). In nucleotides, the CDR3 is TGTGCCAGCAGTTACTGGGGCGGCAGCTCTGGAAACACCATATATTTT. This gives the protein CASSYWGGSSGNTIYF.

V gene TRBV11-2 combines with J gene TRBJ2-5; TRBD1 or TRBD2 may be the D gene (5 bases each). In germline, CDR1 is SGHAT, CDR2 FQNNGV. The CDR3 contains 14 residues. With 3 bases removed from V and 3 bases from J, the gap between germline ends came to 11 bases. CDR3 nucleotides: TGTGCCAGCAGCTTCTGGGACGGTGAAGAGACCCAGTACTTC. Translating gives CASSFWDGEETQYF.

J is TRBJ2-3 and V is TRBV4-2, with a tentative D call TRBD1 (6 bases). The CDR3 loop spans 18 amino acids. Germline CDR1 and CDR2: LGHNA and YNFKEQ. Between the trimmed V and J ends, which lost 1 base and 2 bases, there was a span of 19 bases. The chain's CDR3 is CASSQGDPGHLNTDTQYF. The CDR3 coding sequence is TGTGCCAGCAGCCAAGGGGATCCGGGACACTTAAACACAGATACGCAGTATTTT.

The genes are TRBV4-2 and TRBJ2-7, with 7 bases matching TRBD2. In germline, CDR1 is LGHNA, CDR2 YNFKEQ. V lost 1 base and J lost 6; bases outside the gene matches: 12. CDR3 size: 16 residues. CDR3 bases: TGTGCCAGCAGCCAAGTCGGGGGGACTGCTCACGGCGAGCAGTACTTC. Translating gives CASSQVGGTAHGEQYF.

The J gene is TRBJ1-5, the V gene TRBV2; TRBD1 matches 7 bases. CDR3 length: 16 residues. V was clipped by 2 bases and J by 7 bases; unmatched bases: 11. The V gene's germline CDR1 is SNHLY and CDR2 FYNNEI. In nucleotides, the CDR3 is TGTGCCAGCAGTGAAATGGGACAGCCCGGAGGGCAGCCCCAGCATTTT. Translated, it gives CASSEMGQPGGQPQHF.

J is TRBJ1-1 and V is TRBV7-3, with D maybe TRBD1 (5 bases). V gave up 5 bases and J gave up 10 bases, with 14 bases separating them. From germline, CDR1 is SGHTA and CDR2 FQGTGA. The CDR3 totals 12 residues. CDR3 amino acids: CASSTPGVAAFF. The DNA of the CDR3 is TGTGCCAGCAGCACCCCGGGGGTTGCAGCTTTCTTT.

This clone was picked up one time. This chain joins TRBV7-8 and TRBJ1-3; possibly TRBD1 for D (5 bases). CDR3 length: 15 residues. V dropped 5 bases and J dropped 1 base, with 12 bases sitting between them. Germline-derived CDR1 and CDR2 are SGHVS and FQNEAQ. CDR3 coding DNA: TGTGCCAGCAGCCGGGTGGGACTGTCTGGAAACACCATATATTTT. It translates to CASSRVGLSGNTIYF.